The clone carrying this T cell receptor beta chain occurred a few times. The antigen is unknown. This sample is drawn from a study of T cell repertoires in cytomegalovirus infection. The overall study: CMV infection plus the matching HLA type was flagged by public TCR beta signatures. Whole-study findings and limits: There were HLA-C-restricted CMV-specific TCR beta clonotypes dominating the ex vivo response. Using cumulative public TCR beta family frequency, the authors identified those who carried CMV together with the relevant HLA.

Using its own MiXCR run on the reads, TCRdb lists one record per CDR3 protein. Of around 430,000 distinct CDR3 sequences listed, under 55% are singletons. Germline CDR1 is MNHEY and CDR2 is SVGEGT. The CDR3 covers 14 residues. The V segment lost 7 bases and the J segment 5 bases; nucleotides outside the gene matches: 5. The sequence came from a human donor in good health (CMV status not recorded). Some clones in this sample may be carry-over from other donors' samples. Sequenced material: cultured PBMCs, taken from culture after CMV antigen stimulation. V usage is TRBV6-2 or TRBV6-3 and J usage is TRBJ2-1, with TRBD1 matching 10 bases. The CDR3 nucleotides read TGTGCCAGCAATGACAGGGGGCGGGACAATGAGCAGTTCTTC. Residues: CASNDRGRDNEQFF.